Sequencing of this TCR beta chain was carried out in a study of identical twins. The study's findings and limits: Clonotypes of the beta chain that were abundant in cord blood carried fewer insertions (memory repertoires showed none). For zero-insertion analyses, partial confounding could come from invariant MAIT and iNKT cells. The models gave estimates that fell short of the out-of-frame TCR alpha sharing seen in monozygotic twins. Researchers reported weaker excess twin sharing in beta out-of-frame sequences.

The V end was cut by 0 bases, the J end by 2 bases, with 10 bases between. This CDR3 has 16 residues. Germline lookup yields CDR1 SSHAT and CDR2 FNYEAQ (reference sequence). In its sample, this clonotype was seen many times. Its cognate antigen is unknown. TCRdb reprocessed the 5' RACE reads with MiXCR, giving one entry per CDR3 protein. This table holds about 220,000 distinct CDR3 sequences, around a tenth found once. The sequence was collected from a woman between 18 and 29 years old in good health. Sequencing input: memory (CD45RO+) T cells sorted from blood. The rearrangement links TRBV7-7 to TRBJ2-2, with D perhaps matching TRBD2 (6 bases). CDR3 protein: CASSLASGLNTGELFF. In nucleotides, the CDR3 is TGTGCCAGCAGCTTAGCGAGCGGGTTAAACACCGGGGAGCTGTTTTTT.